This passage covers 10 T cell receptor beta chains from one sample sequenced in a study of blood T cells in healthy people across ages. Primers used in a second PCR of roughly 6 to 11 cycles were a sample-barcoded 5' primer and a J-beta primer mix. TCRdb used MiXCR to reprocess the 5' RACE reads, holding one entry per CDR3 protein. Of 1.2 million to 1.5 million distinct CDR3 sequences listed, roughly 60% are singletons. Sample: blood. These receptor sequences come from a man aged 18 to 29 in good health.

The V and J genes are TRBV29-1 and TRBJ2-3; D is perhaps TRBD1 (5 bases). This CDR3 region has 12 residues. Trimming shortened V by 6 bases and J by 1 base, and 8 bases separated the two germline ends. The V gene's germline CDR1 is SQVTM and CDR2 ANQGSEA. CDR3 protein: CSVKTGTDTQYF. The DNA of the CDR3 is TGCAGCGTCAAGACAGGCACAGATACGCAGTATTTT.

The V and J genes are TRBV29-1 and TRBJ1-1, with a possible D match to TRBD1 (5 bases). The CDR3 has 11 residues. The V gene lost 8 bases and the J gene lost 6 bases, with 13 bases spanning the gap. From germline, CDR1 is SQVTM and CDR2 ANQGSEA. CDR3 nucleotide sequence: TGCAGCACCCACGGGGCAGCTGAAGCTTTCTTT. Translated, it gives CSTHGAAEAFF.

The chain links TRBV20-1 to TRBJ2-3, with D possibly matching TRBD1 (6 bases). The CDR3 extends over 14 amino acids. V gave up 2 bases and J gave up 4 bases, with 13 bases separating them. Looked up from germline, CDR1 is DFQATT and CDR2 is SNEGSKA (reference sequence). CDR3 DNA sequence: TGCAGTGCTAGATCCAGGGGAATCGCAGATACGCAGTATTTT. Its protein product is CSARSRGIADTQYF.

The chain uses TRBV6-2 or TRBV6-3 and TRBJ2-1; D ambiguous. Looked up from germline, CDR1 is MNHEY and CDR2 is SVGEGT. The CDR3 runs 13 residues. V gave up 7 bases and J gave up 7 bases, with 14 bases separating them. CDR3 sequence (DNA): TGTGCCAGCACCTTGCAAATAGTGAATGAGCAGTTCTTC. Translation gives CASTLQIVNEQFF.

V usage is TRBV7-9 and J usage is TRBJ2-3; D might be TRBD2 (7 bases). CDR1 and CDR2 (germline): SEHNR, FQNEAQ (reference sequence). The CDR3 covers 12 residues. Trimming shortened V by 8 bases and J by 4 bases, and 10 bases separated the two germline ends. The CDR3 here is CASRGGADTQYF. The DNA for the CDR3 is TGTGCCAGCCGAGGGGGGGCAGATACGCAGTATTTT.

This clonotype has a single count. CDR3 sequence: CASRSRDRGRLASSTDTQYF. The CDR3 DNA follows: TGTGCCAGCAGATCCCGGGACAGGGGGCGGCTAGCATCTAGCACAGATACGCAGTATTTT. The chain uses TRBV12-3 or TRBV12-4 and TRBJ2-3; the match to TRBD1 covers 12 bases. Trimming at V came to 6 bases and at J to 0 bases, leaving 16 bases not matched to a gene. The CDR3 is 20 residues long.

This sequence joins TRBV5-1 and TRBJ2-4, with D unresolved. This CDR3 is built from 14 residues. V was trimmed by 0 bases and J by 13 bases, leaving 17 bases between them. In germline, CDR1 is SGHRS, CDR2 YFSETQ. The CDR3 bases are TGCGCCAGCAGCTTGGACGGAGTTAGTCATGAGCAGTACTTC. It translates to CASSLDGVSHEQYF.

This clonotype was seen more than once but under ten times. The chain uses TRBV11-2 and TRBJ2-3; TRBD2 matches at 7 bases. CDR1 and CDR2 (germline): SGHAT, FQNNGV. V was pared by 5 bases and J by 0 bases, with 8 bases of the junction left unmatched. This CDR3 is 16 amino acids long. CDR3 sequence: CASSLTVSGSTDTQYF. CDR3 bases: TGTGCCAGCAGCCTCACAGTTAGCGGGAGCACAGATACGCAGTATTTT. Filled out from reference TRBV11-2 and TRBJ2-3, the complete variable domain reads EAGVAQSPRYKIIEKRQSVAFWCNPISGHATLYWYQQILGQGPKLLIQFQNNGVVDDSQLPKDRFSAERLKGVDSTLKIQPAKLEDSAVYLCASSLTVSGSTDTQYFGPGTRLTVL.

This chain links TRBV6-5 with TRBJ1-2; D is perhaps TRBD1 (6 bases). Trimming cost V 5 bases and J 8 bases, with 12 bases left between them. CDR1 is MNHEY, CDR2 SVGAGI, per germline. This CDR3 is 12 amino acids long. CDR3 loop: CASSPRGRGYTF. DNA of the CDR3: TGTGCCAGCAGTCCCAGGGGAAGGGGCTACACCTTC.

V usage is TRBV2 and J usage is TRBJ1-2; D is possibly TRBD1 (5 bases). V lost 4 bases and J 4 bases, leaving 16 bases between the germline ends. The CDR3 is 15 residues long. Germline V lookup: CDR1 SNHLY, CDR2 FYNNEI. CDR3 residues: CASSVGVQVFYGYTF. The CDR3 nucleotides read TGTGCCAGCAGTGTGGGGGTTCAGGTGTTCTATGGCTACACCTTC.